These T cell receptor beta chains were read from a single sample in a study of T cells in Graves' hyperthyroidism and ophthalmopathy. TCRdb fed the multiplex PCR reads into MiXCR, producing one record per CDR3 protein. The sample records about 570,000 distinct CDR3 sequences, roughly 50% being singletons. The sample was peripheral blood or thyroid tissue (not recorded which). These receptors originate from an adult woman with Graves' disease, either hyperthyroidism or ophthalmopathy (not recorded which). CDR3s include the opening cysteine and the closing phenylalanine or tryptophan. The D gene is left open where the match is weak. Only some rows state a clone size, as once, few, many or a class for expanded clones.

>.|.|TRBV5-4|TRBJ2-7
CASSLGSWDEQYF
TGTGCCAGCAGCTTGGGGTCTTGGGACGAGCAGTACTTC
>TRBD1|many|TRBV29-1|TRBJ2-7
CSVARTGTYEQYF
TGCAGCGTTGCCCGGACAGGGACCTACGAGCAGTACTTC
>TRBD2|.|TRBV20-1|TRBJ2-1
CSARVSGRAGEQFF
TGCAGTGCTAGAGTGTCCGGGAGGGCCGGTGAGCAGTTCTTC
>.|once|TRBV13|TRBJ1-1
CASSLKDGRHTEAFF
TGTGCCAGCAGCTTGAAGGACGGAAGGCACACTGAAGCTTTCTTT
>TRBD1|.|TRBV7-2|TRBJ1-2
CASSLEGTGNYGYTF
TGTGCCAGCAGCTTAGAGGGGACAGGGAACTATGGCTACACCTTC
>.|.|TRBV7-6|TRBJ2-5
CASSPYSDGQETQYF
TGTGCCAGCAGCCCCTACAGCGACGGGCAAGAGACCCAGTACTTC
>.|many|TRBV28|TRBJ2-6
CASSGVHSGANVLTF
TGTGCCAGCAGTGGCGTGCACTCTGGGGCCAACGTCCTGACTTTC
>.|once|TRBV2|TRBJ2-7
CASRTGHLEYF
TGTGCCAGCAGGACGGGACACCTAGAATACTTC
>TRBD1|.|TRBV9|TRBJ2-7
CASSVGTGAEQYF
TGTGCCAGCAGCGTAGGGACAGGGGCCGAGCAGTACTTC
>TRBD1|.|TRBV19|TRBJ1-5
CASSARGRGGEETQHF
TGTGCCAGTAGTGCCAGGGGGCGCGGAGGGGAAGAGACCCAGCATTTT
>.|many|TRBV12-3/TRBV12-4|TRBJ1-3
CASSLSRQRNTIYF
TGTGCCAGCAGTTTGTCTCGCCAGCGAAACACCATATATTTT
>.|many|TRBV4-1|TRBJ2-2
CASSQELTGELFF
TGCGCCAGCAGCCAAGAGCTCACCGGGGAGCTGTTTTTT
>TRBD1|.|TRBV2|TRBJ1-4
CASSTRDSRKNEKLFF
TGTGCCAGCAGTACTCGGGACAGCCGAAAGAATGAAAAACTGTTTTTT
>.|.|TRBV20-1|TRBJ2-7
CSAKIPSRDTGEQYF
TGCAGTGCCAAAATCCCGTCAAGGGACACCGGGGAGCAGTACTTC
>.|.|TRBV9|TRBJ1-2
CASSQGRRYGYTF
TGTGCCAGCAGCCAAGGTCGGAGGTATGGCTACACCTTC
>.|few|TRBV20-1|TRBJ1-1
CSASDNSDTEAFF
TGCAGTGCTTCGGACAATTCGGACACTGAAGCTTTCTTT
>.|many|TRBV11-2|TRBJ1-1
CASSFAGSLNTEAFF
TGTGCCAGCAGCTTTGCGGGGTCCCTGAACACTGAAGCTTTCTTT
>.|.|TRBV2|TRBJ2-2
CASSPTGLWNTGELFF
TGTGCCAGCAGCCCAACAGGCTTATGGAACACCGGGGAGCTGTTTTTT
>TRBD1|.|TRBV2|TRBJ2-7
CASLRDSSYEQYF
TGTGCCAGCCTCCGGGACAGCTCCTACGAGCAGTACTTC
>.|many|TRBV4-1|TRBJ2-5
CASSHNQETQYF
TGCGCCAGCAGCCACAACCAAGAGACCCAGTACTTC
>.|.|TRBV7-6|TRBJ1-1
CASSLRTTVTEAFF
TGTGCCAGCAGCTTGAGAACCACCGTCACTGAAGCTTTCTTT
>.|.|TRBV14|TRBJ1-1
CASSLRTMNTEAFF
TGTGCCAGCAGCCTCCGAACAATGAACACTGAAGCTTTCTTT
>TRBD1|.|TRBV29-1|TRBJ2-7
CSTRQGVDEQYF
TGCAGCACTCGACAGGGGGTGGACGAGCAGTACTTC
>.|few|TRBV2|TRBJ1-5
CASNREGNQPQHF
TGTGCCAGCAATCGGGAGGGCAATCAGCCCCAGCATTTT
>TRBD1|.|TRBV10-3|TRBJ2-7
CAISPGTVSYEQYF
TGTGCCATCAGCCCAGGGACAGTATCCTACGAGCAGTACTTC
>.|.|TRBV28|TRBJ1-5
CASNTPLGQPQHF
TGTGCCAGCAACACTCCCCTCGGTCAGCCCCAGCATTTT
>.|.|TRBV7-2|TRBJ1-1
CASSTNGLGFSEAFF
TGTGCCAGCAGCACCAACGGGCTTGGGTTCTCTGAAGCTTTCTTT
>.|.|TRBV10-3|TRBJ2-5
CAISGTQQETQYF
TGTGCCATCAGCGGGACACAACAAGAGACCCAGTACTTC
>.|many|TRBV20-1|TRBJ2-7
CSASPTARSSYEQYF
TGCAGTGCTAGTCCCACGGCCAGGAGCTCCTACGAGCAGTACTTC
>.|.|TRBV2|TRBJ2-6
CASSDRRRANVLTF
TGTGCCAGCAGCGACAGGAGGCGGGCCAACGTCCTGACTTTC
>.|.|TRBV9|TRBJ2-3
CASKEGAHTDTQYF
TGTGCCAGCAAGGAGGGGGCCCACACAGATACGCAGTATTTT
>.|few|TRBV20-1|TRBJ1-2
CSTNSYGYTF
TGCAGTACCAACAGCTATGGCTACACCTTC
>.|once|TRBV2|TRBJ1-5
CASSSHRDQPQHF
TGTGCCAGCAGCTCCCACAGAGATCAGCCCCAGCATTTT
>.|few|TRBV29-1|TRBJ2-6
CSVEGRFRRAVSSGANVLTF
TGCAGCGTTGAAGGGCGTTTTAGGCGGGCGGTGTCCTCTGGGGCCAACGTCCTGACTTTC
>.|.|TRBV6-5|TRBJ1-5
CASCSRTHYSNQPQHF
TGTGCCAGCTGTTCCAGAACCCATTATAGCAATCAGCCCCAGCATTTT
>TRBD2|.|TRBV5-5|TRBJ2-5
CASSSQLAGQETQYF
TGTGCCAGCAGCTCCCAATTAGCGGGCCAAGAGACCCAGTACTTC
>.|.|TRBV6-1|TRBJ2-7
CARGGDGSYEQYF
TGTGCCAGAGGGGGAGACGGGTCCTACGAGCAGTACTTC
>TRBD1|few|TRBV7-3|TRBJ1-2
CASSLAGTGNGYTF
TGTGCCAGCAGCTTGGCCGGGACAGGGAATGGCTACACCTTC
>.|many|TRBV5-1|TRBJ2-7
CASSPPDYEQYF
TGCGCCAGCAGCCCACCGGACTACGAGCAGTACTTC
>TRBD1|.|TRBV7-9|TRBJ1-6
CASSYGTGGNSPLHF
TGTGCCAGCAGCTATGGGACAGGGGGTAATTCACCCCTCCACTTT
>.|many|TRBV10-3|TRBJ2-3
CAISDGRGRTDTQYF
TGTGCCATCAGTGATGGTCGGGGGCGCACAGATACGCAGTATTTT
>TRBD1|.|TRBV6-1|TRBJ1-6
CASTADRANSPLHF
TGTGCCAGCACTGCGGACAGGGCGAATTCACCCCTCCACTTT
>.|many|TRBV7-3|TRBJ1-1
CASSLRAAMNTEAFF
TGTGCCAGCAGCTTACGGGCAGCCATGAACACTGAAGCTTTCTTT
>.|.|TRBV29-1|TRBJ1-1
CSVSTGINTEAFF
TGCAGCGTCTCTACAGGGATTAACACTGAAGCTTTCTTT
>TRBD1|.|TRBV2|TRBJ1-1
CARPFTGTGGPEAFF
TGTGCCAGGCCTTTTACCGGGACAGGGGGCCCTGAAGCTTTCTTT
>TRBD1|many|TRBV10-3|TRBJ2-2
CAISESRSATGPGELFF
TGTGCCATCAGTGAGTCGAGGAGTGCGACAGGGCCCGGGGAGCTGTTTTTT
>.|.|TRBV6-5|TRBJ2-7
CASSFVTESYEQYF
TGTGCCAGCAGTTTCGTGACAGAAAGCTACGAGCAGTACTTC
>.|.|TRBV2|TRBJ2-7
CASRLRGPWAYEQYF
TGTGCCAGCAGGCTCCGGGGACCTTGGGCCTACGAGCAGTACTTC
>.|many|TRBV13|TRBJ1-3
CASSLITGLRSGNTIYF
TGTGCCAGCAGCTTAATAACGGGACTGCGCTCTGGAAACACCATATATTTT
>TRBD2|many|TRBV5-1|TRBJ2-7
CASSVSPLAGAEEQYF
TGCGCCAGCAGCGTCTCCCCACTAGCGGGAGCGGAGGAGCAGTACTTC
>TRBD1|few|TRBV29-1|TRBJ1-2
CSVQITGGRDYGYTF
TGCAGCGTGCAAATTACAGGGGGCAGGGACTATGGCTACACCTTC
>.|many|TRBV7-9|TRBJ1-2
CASSPDGPNYGYTF
TGTGCCAGCAGCCCTGACGGACCAAACTATGGCTACACCTTC
>.|.|TRBV7-9|TRBJ1-1
CASSFGPREMNTEAFF
TGTGCCAGCAGCTTTGGGCCCAGGGAGATGAACACTGAAGCTTTCTTT
>TRBD1|.|TRBV28|TRBJ2-7
CASSEQGVYEQYF
TGTGCCAGCAGTGAACAGGGGGTCTACGAGCAGTACTTC